These T cell receptor beta chains were read from a single sample in a study of T cells and Merkel cell carcinoma outcomes. TCRdb keeps only in-frame clones here, not all; method: immunoSEQ multiplex PCR. This table holds about 15,000 clones, around 81% found once. Sequencing used tumor tissue from Merkel cell carcinoma. The receptor source for this set is a human donor with Merkel cell carcinoma. CDR3s include the opening cysteine and the closing phenylalanine or tryptophan. A D gene is named only where the DNA matches it firmly. Rows give clone size only sometimes, using once, few, many, or a class for an expanded clone.

v_call	j_call	clone_size	d_call	cdr3_aa	cdr3_nt
TRBV27	TRBJ1-4	once	TRBD1	CASSFTGAGEKLFF	TGTGCCAGCAGTTTTACAGGGGCGGGTGAAAAACTGTTTTTT
TRBV27	TRBJ2-2	NA	NA	CASRFNGNTGELFF	TGTGCCAGCAGGTTCAATGGAAACACCGGGGAGCTGTTTTTT
TRBV5-5	TRBJ2-7	NA	NA	CASSPYLGGAEQYF	TGTGCCAGCAGCCCCTACCTGGGGGGCGCAGAGCAGTACTTC
TRBV9	TRBJ2-3	NA	NA	CASSVGAGGADTQYF	TGTGCCAGCAGCGTAGGGGCGGGTGGAGCAGATACGCAGTATTTT
TRBV19	TRBJ2-3	once	NA	CASSPPGDFSVTQYF	TGTGCCAGTAGTCCCCCGGGGGATTTCTCAGTTACGCAGTATTTT
TRBV7-9	TRBJ1-1	NA	NA	CASSPSHMNTEAFF	TGTGCCAGCAGCCCCTCCCACATGAACACTGAAGCTTTCTTT
TRBV6-5	TRBJ2-2	NA	NA	CASSSLNTGELFF	TGTGCCAGCAGTTCATTGAACACCGGGGAGCTGTTTTTT
TRBV28	TRBJ1-5	few	TRBD1	CASSTDRSNQPQHF	TGTGCCAGCAGTACGGACAGGAGCAATCAGCCCCAGCATTTT
TRBV19	TRBJ2-5	NA	NA	CASSDKHSETQYF	TGTGCCAGTAGTGACAAGCATTCGGAGACCCAGTACTTC
TRBV30	TRBJ1-6	NA	NA	CAWTRQGQKNSPLHF	TGTGCCTGGACTCGGCAGGGCCAAAAAAATTCACCCCTCCACTTT
TRBV12-5	TRBJ2-1	NA	TRBD2	CASGWGLAGGGYNEQFF	TGTGCTAGTGGTTGGGGACTAGCGGGAGGGGGGTACAATGAGCAGTTCTTC
TRBV6-1	TRBJ2-1	NA	TRBD2	CASRLSGTSEQFF	TGTGCCAGCAGACTTAGCGGGACCTCTGAGCAGTTCTTC
TRBV29-1	TRBJ1-2	NA	NA	CSVEVVHGYGYTF	TGCAGCGTTGAAGTTGTTCACGGCTATGGCTACACCTTC
TRBV14	TRBJ2-7	NA	NA	CASSQFGTHIYEQYF	TGTGCCAGCAGCCAATTCGGGACACACATTTACGAGCAGTACTTC
TRBV7-6	TRBJ2-6	NA	NA	CASSSGLSGANVLTF	TGTGCCAGCAGCTCGGGACTCTCTGGGGCCAACGTCCTGACTTTC
TRBV4-1	TRBJ2-7	NA	TRBD1	CASSQVGTGGYHEQYF	TGCGCCAGCAGCCAAGTCGGTACAGGGGGCTACCACGAGCAGTACTTC
TRBV18	TRBJ1-4	NA	TRBD1	CASSRRTGGYNEKLFF	TGTGCCAGCTCACGAAGGACAGGGGGCTATAATGAAAAACTGTTTTTT
TRBV10-3	TRBJ2-7	NA	TRBD2	CAISEPTSGAYEQYF	TGTGCCATCAGTGAACCTACTAGCGGCGCCTACGAGCAGTACTTC
TRBV11-2	TRBJ1-1	NA	NA	CASLAGQNTEAFF	TGTGCCAGCCTAGCCGGACAGAACACTGAAGCTTTCTTT
TRBV7-9	TRBJ1-1	NA	NA	CASSLRQVGTEAFF	TGTGCCAGCAGCTTACGGCAAGTCGGCACTGAAGCTTTCTTT
TRBV15	TRBJ1-5	NA	NA	CATSRAWGRNQPQHF	TGTGCCACCAGCAGAGCCTGGGGAAGAAATCAGCCCCAGCATTTT
TRBV7-3	TRBJ2-3	NA	TRBD1	CASSPGTGVDTQYF	TGTGCCAGCAGCCCGGGGACAGGGGTTGATACGCAGTATTTT
TRBV10-3	TRBJ1-2	NA	NA	CAISESAGGYGYTF	TGTGCCATCAGTGAGTCGGCAGGAGGGTATGGCTACACCTTC
TRBV5-1	TRBJ2-7	NA	NA	CASSLAVNRDEQYF	TGCGCCAGCAGCTTGGCCGTTAATAGAGACGAGCAGTACTTC
TRBV5-1	TRBJ1-4	NA	NA	CASSGGGRTNEKLFF	TGCGCCAGCAGCGGGGGGGGCCGAACTAATGAAAAACTGTTTTTT
TRBV5-1	TRBJ2-3	NA	TRBD2	CASSGAGGVDTQYF	TGCGCCAGCAGCGGTGCGGGAGGGGTGGATACGCAGTATTTT
TRBV5-1	TRBJ2-2	NA	NA	CASSIGPDGGELFF	TGCGCCAGCAGCATAGGACCCGATGGCGGGGAGCTGTTTTTT
TRBV30	TRBJ1-2	NA	NA	CAWSARLGYTF	TGTGCCTGGAGTGCCCGGCTTGGCTACACCTTC
TRBV18	TRBJ1-4	NA	NA	CASSPWQGKAEKLFF	TGTGCCAGCTCACCATGGCAGGGGAAAGCTGAAAAACTGTTTTTT
TRBV9	TRBJ2-6	NA	TRBD1	CASSTPTPDRRPSGANVLTF	TGTGCCAGCAGCACCCCGACGCCGGACAGGCGCCCCTCTGGGGCCAACGTCCTGACTTTC
TRBV7-2	TRBJ1-5	NA	NA	CASSLTHSNQPQHF	TGTGCCAGCAGCTTAACACATAGCAATCAGCCCCAGCATTTT
TRBV21-1	TRBJ2-7	NA	NA	CASSLRLAGGYEQYF	TGTGCCAGCAGCCTCAGACTAGCGGGAGGGTACGAGCAGTACTTC
TRBV6-1	TRBJ1-5	few	NA	CATNRQTLSNQPQHF	TGTGCCACCAATCGACAGACTCTTAGCAATCAGCCCCAGCATTTT
TRBV4-1	TRBJ2-1	once	TRBD2	CASSQVPGGGAYNEQFF	TGCGCCAGCAGCCAAGTCCCGGGGGGTGGGGCCTACAATGAGCAGTTCTTC
TRBV6-1	TRBJ2-7	medium-sized	NA	CASSERVSYEQYF	TGTGCCAGCAGTGAGCGGGTTTCCTACGAGCAGTACTTC
TRBV15	TRBJ2-7	NA	TRBD1	CATSTMRGQGYEQYF	TGTGCCACCAGCACTATGAGAGGACAGGGATACGAGCAGTACTTC
TRBV11-1	TRBJ2-5	few	TRBD1	CASNPGQGIGTQYF	TGTGCCAGCAACCCGGGACAGGGGATTGGGACCCAGTACTTC
TRBV10-2	TRBJ2-1	NA	NA	CASSGGPGLQYNEQFF	TGCGCCAGCAGTGGGGGGCCCGGCCTACAATATAATGAGCAGTTCTTC
TRBV14	TRBJ2-7	NA	NA	CASSQRSNLGSYEQYF	TGTGCCAGCAGTCAAAGGAGCAACCTGGGATCCTACGAGCAGTACTTC
TRBV12-2	TRBJ2-1	NA	NA	CASRLQRTTRPNPLNEQFF	TGTGCAAGTCGCTTACAGAGGACAACTCGACCGAACCCCCTCAATGAGCAGTTCTTC
TRBV30	TRBJ2-1	NA	TRBD2	CAWSIALFSGSYNEQFF	TGTGCCTGGAGCATCGCGCTTTTTAGCGGGAGCTACAATGAGCAGTTCTTC
TRBV30	TRBJ2-3	NA	TRBD2	CALELGTSGTDTQYF	TGTGCCTTGGAGCTCGGGACTAGCGGGACAGATACGCAGTATTTT
TRBV5-4	TRBJ2-1	NA	NA	CASSPGGRAGTNEQFF	TGTGCCAGCAGCCCGGGGGGCCGGGCAGGAACTAATGAGCAGTTCTTC
TRBV2	TRBJ1-1	NA	NA	CASSKKSKNTEAFF	TGTGCCAGCAGTAAAAAATCAAAGAACACTGAAGCTTTCTTT
TRBV19	TRBJ2-1	NA	NA	CASSTADYNEQFF	TGTGCCAGTAGTACGGCAGATTACAATGAGCAGTTCTTC
TRBV7-6	TRBJ2-1	NA	NA	CASSFRGAGNEQFF	TGTGCCAGCAGCTTTAGGGGGGCGGGGAATGAGCAGTTCTTC
TRBV10-3	TRBJ2-7	NA	TRBD1	CATRDSSYEQYF	TGTGCCACTAGGGACAGCTCCTACGAGCAGTACTTC
TRBV19	TRBJ1-1	NA	TRBD1	CASSMGQGRNTEAFF	TGTGCCAGTAGTATGGGACAGGGAAGGAACACTGAAGCTTTCTTT
TRBV28	TRBJ2-5	NA	NA	CASSLPSGLTETQYF	TGTGCCAGCAGTTTGCCCAGCGGGTTAACGGAGACCCAGTACTTC
TRBV13	TRBJ2-3	medium-sized	TRBD2	CASSLIGGGTSTDTQYF	TGTGCCAGCAGCTTAATAGGCGGGGGGACTAGCACAGATACGCAGTATTTT
TRBV19	TRBJ1-1	NA	NA	CASSISGRTTHTEAFF	TGTGCCAGTAGTATTTCGGGTCGGACGACCCACACTGAAGCTTTCTTT
TRBV7-7	TRBJ2-7	NA	NA	CASSLAVGAEQYF	TGTGCTAGCAGCTTAGCGGTAGGGGCAGAGCAGTACTTC
TRBV27	TRBJ2-3	NA	NA	CASSLQGGTDTQYF	TGTGCCAGCAGTTTACAGGGAGGCACAGATACGCAGTATTTT
TRBV10-3	TRBJ1-4	NA	NA	CAISLAEAEKLFF	TGTGCCATCAGTCTCGCAGAGGCCGAAAAACTGTTTTTT
TRBV2	TRBJ2-7	NA	NA	CASSIPGVAEQYF	TGTGCCAGCAGCATCCCCGGGGTGGCCGAGCAGTACTTC